Here is one T cell receptor (beta chain) with its context. Data came from immunoSEQ multiplex PCR; TCRdb stores just in-frame clones and leaves some out. The sample includes about 4,000 clones, roughly 90% of them seen just once. This entry comes from a study of T cells in lung cancer brain metastases. This receptor was identified in a man aged 55 to 70 with non-small cell lung cancer. Sequencing was performed on tumor tissue from the primary lung tumor.

The CDR3 bases are TGTGCCAGTAGTCCGCGGGACAGGGCCCACGAGCAGTACTTC. This gives the protein CASSPRDRAHEQYF. This chain connects TRBV19 to TRBJ2-7, with TRBD1 matching over 9 bases. The germline V gene encodes CDR1 LNHDA and CDR2 SQIVND (reference sequence). The CDR3 totals 14 residues. J lost 5 bases, V lost 5 bases, and 7 bases had no gene match.